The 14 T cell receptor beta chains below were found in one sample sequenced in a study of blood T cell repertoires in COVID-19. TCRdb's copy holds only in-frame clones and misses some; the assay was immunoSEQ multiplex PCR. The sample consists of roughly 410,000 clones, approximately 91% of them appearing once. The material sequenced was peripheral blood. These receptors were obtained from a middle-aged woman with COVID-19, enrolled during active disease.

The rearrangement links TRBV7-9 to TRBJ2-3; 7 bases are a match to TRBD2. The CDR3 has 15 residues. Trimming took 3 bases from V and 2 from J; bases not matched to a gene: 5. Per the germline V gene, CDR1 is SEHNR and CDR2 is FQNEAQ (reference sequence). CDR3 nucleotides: TGTGCCAGCAGCTTGGGACTACCAAACACAGATACGCAGTATTTT. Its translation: CASSLGLPNTDTQYF.

CDR3 bases: TGTGCCAGCAGCCCCGACAAGGGGGCCTCTTTTCAGCCCCAGCATTTT. Translation gives CASSPDKGASFQPQHF. The rearrangement joins TRBV27 to TRBJ1-5; 7 positions agree with TRBD1. Germline CDR1 MNHEY, CDR2 SMNVEV (reference sequence). The CDR3 is 16 residues long. V trimming: 6 bases; J trimming: 6 bases; junction bases outside the gene matches: 14.

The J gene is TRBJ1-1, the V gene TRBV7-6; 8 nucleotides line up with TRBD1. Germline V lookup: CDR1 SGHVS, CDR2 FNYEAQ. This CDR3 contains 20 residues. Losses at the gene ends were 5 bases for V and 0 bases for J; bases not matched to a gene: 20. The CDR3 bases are TGTGCCAGCAGCCCCAGTGGCAGGGGGCAAACGAGATGGATGAACACTGAAGCTTTCTTT. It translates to CASSPSGRGQTRWMNTEAFF.

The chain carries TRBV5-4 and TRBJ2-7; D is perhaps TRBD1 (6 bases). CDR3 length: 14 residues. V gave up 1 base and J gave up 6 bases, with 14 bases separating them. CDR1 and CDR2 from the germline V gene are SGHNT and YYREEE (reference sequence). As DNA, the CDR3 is TGTGCCAGCAGCTTGATGGACAGAGTTGGCGAGCAGTACTTC. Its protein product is CASSLMDRVGEQYF.

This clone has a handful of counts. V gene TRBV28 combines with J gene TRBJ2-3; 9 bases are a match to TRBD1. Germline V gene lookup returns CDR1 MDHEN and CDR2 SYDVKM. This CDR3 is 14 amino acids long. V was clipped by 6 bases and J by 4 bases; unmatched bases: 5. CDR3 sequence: CASRGDREADTQYF. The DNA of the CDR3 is TGTGCCAGCAGAGGGGACAGGGAAGCAGATACGCAGTATTTT.

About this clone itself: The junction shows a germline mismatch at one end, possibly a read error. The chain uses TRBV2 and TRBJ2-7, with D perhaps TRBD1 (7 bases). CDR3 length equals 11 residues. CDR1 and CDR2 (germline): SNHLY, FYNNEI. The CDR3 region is CASSEGGDRTF. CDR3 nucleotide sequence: TGTGCCAGCAGTGAAGGGGGGGACAGAACCTTC.

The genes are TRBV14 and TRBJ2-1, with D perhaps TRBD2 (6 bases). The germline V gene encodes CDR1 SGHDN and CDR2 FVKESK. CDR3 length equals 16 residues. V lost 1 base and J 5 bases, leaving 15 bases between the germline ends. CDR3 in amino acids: CASSQVPGSGDNEQFF. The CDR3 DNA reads TGTGCCAGCAGCCAAGTCCCCGGGAGTGGCGACAATGAGCAGTTCTTC.

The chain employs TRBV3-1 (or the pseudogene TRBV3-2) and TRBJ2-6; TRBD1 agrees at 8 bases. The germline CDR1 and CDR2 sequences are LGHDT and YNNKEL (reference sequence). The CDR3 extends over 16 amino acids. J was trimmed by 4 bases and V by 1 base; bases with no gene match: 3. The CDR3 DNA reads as TGTGCCAGCAGCCAAGCACAGGGGGTCGGGGCCAACGTCCTGACTTTC. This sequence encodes CASSQAQGVGANVLTF.

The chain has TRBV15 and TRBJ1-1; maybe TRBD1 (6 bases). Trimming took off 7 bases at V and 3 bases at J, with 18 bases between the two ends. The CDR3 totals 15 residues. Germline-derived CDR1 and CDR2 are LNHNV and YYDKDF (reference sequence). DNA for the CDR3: TGTGCCACCACCCCAAAACAGGGAGGGCACACTGAAGCTTTCTTT. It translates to CATTPKQGGHTEAFF.

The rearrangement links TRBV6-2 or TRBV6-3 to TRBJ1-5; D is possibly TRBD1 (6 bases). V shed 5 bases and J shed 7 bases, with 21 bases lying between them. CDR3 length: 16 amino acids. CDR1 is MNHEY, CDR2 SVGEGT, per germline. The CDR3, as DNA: TGTGCCAGCAGTCTTTCTTCGGGGGGCTCGCGGCAGCCCCAGCATTTT. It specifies CASSLSSGGSRQPQHF.

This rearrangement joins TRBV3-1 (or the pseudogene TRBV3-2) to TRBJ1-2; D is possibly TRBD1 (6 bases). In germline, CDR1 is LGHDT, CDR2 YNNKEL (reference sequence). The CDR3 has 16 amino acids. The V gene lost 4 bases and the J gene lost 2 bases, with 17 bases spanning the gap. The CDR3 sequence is CASSLTHRVRNYGYTF. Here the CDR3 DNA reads TGTGCCAGCAGCCTCACTCACAGGGTTAGGAACTATGGCTACACCTTC.

The chain's CDR3 is CASSVGTGPGEQYF. DNA for the CDR3: TGTGCCAGCAGCGTTGGGACAGGGCCGGGCGAGCAGTACTTC. The V call is TRBV9, the J call TRBJ2-7, with TRBD1 matching 9 bases. This CDR3 is 14 amino acids long. CDR1 SGDLS and CDR2 YYNGEE come from the germline V gene. V dropped 2 bases and J dropped 6; count of bases not matched to a gene: 6. The full variable domain, its missing parts supplied by reference TRBV9 and TRBJ2-7, is DSGVTQTPKHLITATGQRVTLRCSPRSGDLSVYWYQQSLDQGLQFLIQYYNGEERAKGNILERFSAQQFPDLHSELNLSSLELGDSALYFCASSVGTGPGEQYFGPGTRLTVT.

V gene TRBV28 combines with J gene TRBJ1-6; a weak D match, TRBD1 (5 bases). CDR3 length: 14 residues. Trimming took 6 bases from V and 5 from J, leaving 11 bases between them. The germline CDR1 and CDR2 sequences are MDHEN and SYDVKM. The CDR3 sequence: CASRLGGNNSPLHF. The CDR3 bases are TGTGCCAGCAGGCTGGGGGGGAATAATTCACCCCTCCACTTT. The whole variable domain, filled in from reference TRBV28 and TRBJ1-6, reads DVKVTQSSRYLVKRTGEKVFLECVQDMDHENMFWYRQDPGLGLRLIYFSYDVKMKEKGDIPEGYSVSREKKERFSLILESASTNQTSMYLCASRLGGNNSPLHFGNGTRLTVT.

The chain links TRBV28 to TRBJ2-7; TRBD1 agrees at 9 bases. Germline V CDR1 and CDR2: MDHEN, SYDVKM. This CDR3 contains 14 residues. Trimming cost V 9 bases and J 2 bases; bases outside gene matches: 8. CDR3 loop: CASYPRDRAYEQYF. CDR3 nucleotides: TGTGCCAGTTACCCCCGGGACAGGGCCTACGAGCAGTACTTC.